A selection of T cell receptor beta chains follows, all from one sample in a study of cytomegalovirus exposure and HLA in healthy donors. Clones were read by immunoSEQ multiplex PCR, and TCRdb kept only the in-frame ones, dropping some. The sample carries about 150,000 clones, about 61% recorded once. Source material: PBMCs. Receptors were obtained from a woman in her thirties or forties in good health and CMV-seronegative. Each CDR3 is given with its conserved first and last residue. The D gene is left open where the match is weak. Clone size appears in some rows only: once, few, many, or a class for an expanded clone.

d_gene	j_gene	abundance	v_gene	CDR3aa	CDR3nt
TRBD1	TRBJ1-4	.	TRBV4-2	CASSQLLTGREKLFF	TGTGCCAGCAGCCAACTCTTGACAGGGCGGGAAAAACTGTTTTTT
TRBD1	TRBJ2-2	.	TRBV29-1	CSVPEGTGVTGELFF	TGCAGCGTCCCCGAAGGGACAGGGGTGACCGGGGAGCTGTTTTTT
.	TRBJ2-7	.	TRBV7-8	CASSSVRGMGGEQYF	TGTGCCAGCAGCTCCGTCCGCGGTATGGGGGGCGAGCAGTACTTC
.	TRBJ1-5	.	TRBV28	CASREAVSNQPQHF	TGTGCCAGCAGGGAGGCGGTGAGCAATCAGCCCCAGCATTTT
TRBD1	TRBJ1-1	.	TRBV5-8	CASSLLRTGTAFF	TGTGCCAGCAGCTTGCTCCGGACAGGGACGGCTTTCTTT
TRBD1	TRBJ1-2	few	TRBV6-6	CASSYSDRGNYGYTF	TGTGCCAGCAGTTACTCGGACAGGGGGAACTATGGCTACACCTTC
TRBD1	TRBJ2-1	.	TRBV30	CAWGGTGWDEQFF	TGTGCCTGGGGAGGGACAGGATGGGATGAGCAGTTCTTC
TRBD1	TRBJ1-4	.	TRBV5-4	CASSLAPGQLNEKLFF	TGTGCCAGCAGCTTGGCCCCGGGACAGCTGAATGAAAAACTGTTTTTT
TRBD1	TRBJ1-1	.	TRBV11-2	CASSSLARGVNTEAFF	TGTGCCAGCAGCTCCCTGGCCAGGGGGGTGAACACTGAAGCTTTCTTT
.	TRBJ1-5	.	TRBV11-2	CASSLDPGKRPQHF	TGTGCCAGCAGCTTAGATCCAGGGAAACGGCCCCAGCATTTT
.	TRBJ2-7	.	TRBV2	CASMTGSYPYEQYF	TGTGCCAGCATGACCGGGTCCTACCCATACGAGCAGTACTTC
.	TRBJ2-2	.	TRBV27	CASSFLPREATGELFF	TGTGCCAGCAGTTTCCTCCCCAGGGAGGCGACCGGGGAGCTGTTTTTT
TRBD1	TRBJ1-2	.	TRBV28	CASSLSPSGTGKGDGYTF	TGTGCCAGCAGCTTATCCCCATCCGGGACAGGGAAGGGGGATGGCTACACCTTC
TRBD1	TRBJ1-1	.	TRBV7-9	CASSLGDRVVEAFF	TGTGCCAGCAGCTTAGGGGACAGGGTAGTTGAAGCTTTCTTT
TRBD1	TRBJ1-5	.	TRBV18	CASSPAGTGNQPQHF	TGTGCCAGCTCACCGGCCGGGACAGGGAATCAGCCCCAGCATTTT
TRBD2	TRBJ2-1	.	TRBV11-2	CASSLDIGGGASLEQFF	TGTGCCAGCAGCTTAGATATCGGCGGGGGGGCCTCTTTAGAGCAGTTCTTC
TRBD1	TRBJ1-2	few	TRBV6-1	CASSKGQGWSYGYTF	TGTGCCAGCTCCAAAGGACAGGGGTGGTCCTATGGCTACACCTTC
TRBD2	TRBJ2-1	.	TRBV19	CASSNPLGSGGAVDEQFF	TGTGCCAGTAGTAACCCCTTAGGTAGCGGGGGGGCAGTCGATGAGCAGTTCTTC
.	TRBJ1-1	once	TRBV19	CASRTQVVDTEAFF	TGTGCCAGTAGAACACAGGTAGTAGACACTGAAGCTTTCTTT
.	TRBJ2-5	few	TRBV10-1	CASSEGRLLSGETQYF	TGCGCCAGCAGTGAAGGGCGGTTGCTAAGCGGGGAGACCCAGTACTTC
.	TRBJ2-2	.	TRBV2	CASSLTGSDTGELFF	TGTGCCAGCAGCTTGACAGGTTCGGACACCGGGGAGCTGTTTTTT
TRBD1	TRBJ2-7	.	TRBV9	CASSVGGTVSSYEQYF	TGTGCCAGCAGCGTAGGGGGGACAGTAAGCTCCTACGAGCAGTACTTC
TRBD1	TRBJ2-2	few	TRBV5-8	CASSLGQGGNTGELFF	TGTGCCAGCAGCCTCGGACAGGGTGGAAACACCGGGGAGCTGTTTTTT
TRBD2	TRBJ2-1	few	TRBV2	CASKDSGGAEQFF	TGTGCCAGCAAGGATAGCGGGGGGGCAGAGCAGTTCTTC
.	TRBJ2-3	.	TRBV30	CAWDTLPTDTQYF	TGTGCCTGGGACACCTTGCCCACAGATACGCAGTATTTT
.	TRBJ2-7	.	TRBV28	CASSADFTAYEQYF	TGTGCCAGCAGTGCGGATTTTACGGCCTACGAGCAGTACTTC
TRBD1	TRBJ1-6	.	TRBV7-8	CASSLPGQGSSPLHF	TGTGCCAGCAGCCTACCGGGACAGGGGTCTTCACCCCTCCACTTT
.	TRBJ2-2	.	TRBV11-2	CASSLELGAAGELFF	TGTGCCAGCAGCTTAGAATTGGGAGCGGCCGGGGAGCTGTTTTTT
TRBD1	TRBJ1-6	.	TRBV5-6	CASSTRTGRRVSPLHF	TGTGCCAGCAGCACCCGGACAGGCCGGAGGGTTTCACCCCTCCACTTT
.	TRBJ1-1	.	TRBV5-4	CASSLDRDTEAFF	TGTGCCAGCAGCTTGGACAGGGACACTGAAGCTTTCTTT
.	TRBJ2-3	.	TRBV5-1	CASSSGQRTDTQYF	TGCGCCAGCAGCTCCGGACAGCGCACAGATACGCAGTATTTT
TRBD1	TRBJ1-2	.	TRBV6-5	CASTLGTGGSGYTF	TGTGCCAGCACCCTCGGGACAGGGGGCTCTGGCTACACCTTC
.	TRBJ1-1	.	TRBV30	CAWSEQGGRAFF	TGTGCCTGGAGTGAACAGGGAGGGAGAGCTTTCTTT
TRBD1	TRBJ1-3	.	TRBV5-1	CASSLGQGSNTIYF	TGCGCCAGCAGCTTGGGACAGGGAAGTAACACCATATATTTT
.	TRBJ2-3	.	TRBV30	CAWSVLRGRNTQYF	TGTGCCTGGAGTGTACTGCGGGGTAGGAATACGCAGTATTTT
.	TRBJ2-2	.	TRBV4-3	CAGSQEPRATGELFF	TGCGCCGGCAGCCAAGAGCCTAGAGCCACCGGGGAGCTGTTTTTT
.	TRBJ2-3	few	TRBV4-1	CASSQSSRGDTQYF	TGCGCCAGCAGCCAGTCTTCGCGGGGAGATACGCAGTATTTT
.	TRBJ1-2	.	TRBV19	CASSVLGPSGYTF	TGTGCCAGTAGCGTCTTGGGCCCCTCTGGCTACACCTTC
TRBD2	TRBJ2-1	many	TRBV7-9	CASSLGGGGEQFF	TGTGCCAGCAGCTTGGGTGGCGGGGGGGAGCAGTTCTTC
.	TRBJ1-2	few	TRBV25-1	CASSEFATTGNYGYTF	TGTGCCAGCAGTGAATTCGCGACCACAGGGAACTATGGCTACACCTTC
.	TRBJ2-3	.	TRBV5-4	CASSRGLGDTQYF	TGTGCCAGCAGCCGCGGACTGGGAGATACGCAGTATTTT
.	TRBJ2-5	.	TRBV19	CASSMASQETQYF	TGTGCCAGTAGTATGGCAAGCCAAGAGACCCAGTACTTC
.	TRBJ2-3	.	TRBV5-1	CASSLGLNPVTDTQYF	TGCGCCAGCAGCTTGGGACTAAATCCTGTCACAGATACGCAGTATTTT
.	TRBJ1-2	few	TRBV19	CASSARDYGYTF	TGTGCCAGTAGTGCCCGCGATTATGGCTACACCTTC
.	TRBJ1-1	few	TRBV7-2	CASSVQMNTEAFF	TGTGCCAGCAGCGTCCAGATGAACACTGAAGCTTTCTTT
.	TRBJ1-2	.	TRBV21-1	CASSKNDREPNYGYTF	TGTGCCAGCAGCAAAAATGATCGAGAACCCAACTATGGCTACACCTTC
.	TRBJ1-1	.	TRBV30	CAWEDTEAFF	TGTGCCTGGGAGGACACTGAAGCTTTCTTT
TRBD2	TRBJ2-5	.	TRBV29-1	CSVEVPSGGGETQYF	TGCAGCGTTGAAGTCCCTAGCGGGGGGGGAGAGACCCAGTACTTC
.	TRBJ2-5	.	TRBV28	CASSQGFETQYF	TGTGCCAGCAGTCAGGGGTTTGAGACCCAGTACTTC
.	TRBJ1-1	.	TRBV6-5	CASRLGAPNTEAFF	TGTGCCAGCAGGCTGGGGGCGCCGAACACTGAAGCTTTCTTT
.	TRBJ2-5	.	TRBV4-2	CASSQGTGEYQETQYF	TGTGCCAGCAGCCAAGGTACGGGGGAGTACCAAGAGACCCAGTACTTC
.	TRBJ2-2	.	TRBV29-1	CSVGGRLNTGELFF	TGCAGCGTTGGGGGCAGACTGAACACCGGGGAGCTGTTTTTT
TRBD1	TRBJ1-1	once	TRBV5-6	CASSLYDRGGGTEAFF	TGTGCCAGCAGCTTGTATGACAGGGGGGGAGGCACTGAAGCTTTCTTT